This entry features one T cell receptor (beta chain) sequence. Its specific antigen is unknown. The sample belongs to a study of cytomegalovirus exposure and HLA in healthy donors (TCRdb year 2017). About the investigation overall: An earlier analysis of approximately 550 of the donors reported roughly 270 Gb of sequence data and about 100 million unique TCR beta sequences from around 200 million T cells. High-throughput TCR immunosequencing, statistical association of individual TCRs with disease status, and machine learning were combined to predict cytomegalovirus infection status. Among a few hundred genotyped donors of the cohort, an average of roughly 240,000 unique TCR beta nucleotide sequences were sequenced per donor, approximately 20% of them non-productive. Both class I and class II loci were covered by HLA typing, at four-digit resolution. In a later genetic analysis, genome-wide SNP genotypes for about 55% of the roughly 700 donors were used, and that subset was treated as a discovery cohort. About five DR-DQ haplotypes were treated as single units for association and clustering because of strong linkage in the cohort. An early release covering around 630 HLA-typed donors comprised roughly 300 gigabases of sequencing data and 65 million to 100 million unique TCR sequences. Rather than drawing on any new phenotypic data, the later analysis identified candidate immune exposures from TCR beta sequences and the way those sequences occurred across donors. To decide whether each TCR beta V gene segment behaved as functional or pseudogenic, an earlier analysis of fewer than 750 of the donors relied on high-throughput TCR beta sequencing. The genetic ancestry cluster associated with self-reported Caucasian donors included 80% to 90% of the roughly 390 genotyped donors. Typing coverage differed by locus: A, B, C, DRB1 and DQB1 were typed in about 629-630 donors, DQA1 in 522, DPA1 in 600 to 610, and DPB1 in 450 to 490. A later analysis re-analyzed previously published TCR beta repertoires from approximately 670 donors and added high-resolution HLA genotyping to study TCR occurrence patterns. Donor age, sex, ethnicity and CMV serostatus were collected together with the repertoire data. A separate validation cohort of over 95 different subjects was used in addition to the roughly 700-subject first cohort. All discovery cohort repertoires had been generated using a single sequencing platform. The aim of the study was to test whether cataloging public T cell receptors could identify signatures of past pathogen exposure. The study used immunosequencing to profile the T cell repertoires of about 670 subjects and linked those repertoires to cytomegalovirus serostatus.

Libraries were built with the immunoSEQ multiplex PCR assay. A mixture of 60 forward primers for TCR Vbeta segments and 13 reverse primers for TCR Jbeta segments was used in the multiplex PCR. The CDR3 region of rearranged TCR beta genes was amplified from genomic DNA with a multiplex PCR assay. The Illumina HiSeq System was used to sequence the amplified TCR beta libraries as 87-base-pair reads. As for the original processing: A later analysis tallied roughly 78 million unique TCR beta chains across the roughly 610 repertoires, and approximately 9.9 million of those chains were shared by two or more donors. Raw reads were error-corrected and collapsed into unique sequences by a nearest-neighbor algorithm in which closely related sequences were merged to remove PCR and sequencing errors. V, D and J gene segments were assigned by aligning CDR3 sequences to IMGT reference sequences. For a sequence to be retained, a match of at least six nucleotides to both a V gene segment and a J gene segment was required. A rearrangement was called productive if the CDR3 had no stop codons and remained in frame with V and J, and every other rearrangement was called non-productive. CDR3 was defined according to IMGT convention as the region running from the second conserved V-encoded cysteine to the conserved J-encoded phenylalanine. The earlier analysis of about 530 of the donors excluded any sequence lacking an unambiguous match to a single V gene segment. In an earlier analysis of approximately 500 of the donors, a V segment was called functional when productive rearrangements were above 56.7%, and segregating when the standard deviation between donors exceeded 5%. A statistical classification framework was built for diagnosing cytomegalovirus status from the catalog of TCR beta chain sequences. In a later analysis, TCR nucleotide sequences were compared against IMGT/GENE-DB human TR gene sequences so that V and J genes could be assigned. The TCRdist pipeline was used in a later analysis to assign CDR3 sequences and most-parsimonious VDJ recombination scenarios. A later analysis defined each TCR beta chain by its CDR3 amino acid sequence plus V-gene family, and excluded reads lacking a unique V-gene family. A later analysis removed 550 to 700 highly shared, low-generation-probability nucleotide sequences to deal with suspected cross-contamination and a sequencing artifact. In a later analysis, a clonal expansion index for each public chain was calculated from normalized within-repertoire ranks of inferred template counts. In a later analysis, generation probabilities were computed with a VDJ recombination model fitted to out-of-frame rearrangements, and the resulting probabilities were checked against IGoR. In a later analysis, hypergeometric tests were used to score TCR-TCR, TCR-HLA and TCR-CMV co-occurrence, with a repertoire-size bias correction applied to TCR pairs. A later analysis estimated false discovery rates by permuting HLA or CMV assignments 20 times. In a later analysis, co-occurring TCRs were grouped with DBSCAN, and TCRdist sequence similarity was added when clustering was performed within HLA-allele-positive subsets. Repertoires with fewer than 30,000 or more than 120,000 public chains were left out of co-occurrence clustering, as were several repertoires with anomalous nucleotide sharing. Entries here come from immuneACCESS through TCRdb and include only in-frame sequences with V and J called. Some clones fail to appear in such tables; in the studies checked, an unresolved V gene covers under half of the shortfall, and the cause of the remainder is unknown. The V and J calls and clone size come from that table; D and trimming were worked out from the DNA. The data table for this sample lists some 120,000 clones. Clones ranked in the top ten supply 6.8% of the sample.

Results and caveats for the whole study, not just this receptor: A later analysis found that most CMV-associated TCR beta chains appeared HLA-restricted, with HLA associations seemingly driven largely by CMV exposure. Correlated functional status among segregating V segments might be attributable to linkage disequilibrium, but an unknown experimental factor could not be ruled out. This cohort had only TCR beta chains sequenced, and the lack of alpha or paired-chain data limited which features could be detected. According to a later analysis, parvovirus B19, influenza, CMV and Epstein-Barr virus appeared linked to several top co-occurrence clusters. According to the authors, the approach could potentially be generalized to other disease states and immunological phenotypes. Across donors, most TCR sequences were observed very rarely, whereas some public TCRs were present in many individuals. Specific HLA alleles were associated with over 15,000 TCR beta sequences at a false discovery rate of 0.05 in a later analysis. In a later genetic analysis, a missense DCLRE1C variant was associated with V-gene and J-gene trimming of TCR beta chains, and the association was replicated in an independent cohort. Strong co-occurrence of HLA alleles, especially DR and DQ, made assigning TCR associations to individual alleles difficult. Immune exposure information for the cohort was limited to CMV serostatus. A group of highly shared sequence variants was considered likely to be a technical artifact of the sequencing pipeline. Compared with equally common non-associated chains, HLA-associated TCR beta chains in a later analysis were more clonally expanded and had lower generation probabilities. In a later analysis, the rate of TCR association differed among HLA loci, with DRB1 alleles having the most associated TCRs and HLA-C alleles having the fewest. A total of 150 to 200 TCR beta chains were listed by the study as associated with cytomegalovirus. Presence/absence analyses assumed roughly uniform sequencing depth across donors, an assumption that may not hold. Some IMGT-functional V segments, including TRBV6-2 and TRBV6-3, could not be told apart with the 87-base-pair reads, so those segments were excluded. Three of the identified cytomegalovirus-associated TCR beta chains were confirmed in vitro to be specific for cytomegalovirus antigens. In an earlier analysis of more than 450 of the donors, most TCR beta V segments were observed in productive rearrangements about 90% or about 30% of the time, broadly matching IMGT annotations. The classifier was reported to diagnose cytomegalovirus status with high specificity and sensitivity in both the original cohort and the validation cohort. HLA typing was unavailable for some donors at each locus, so association tests used only the typed subset. A further reported finding was that TCR beta sequences accurately predicted the HLA-A and HLA-B alleles for most subjects in the first cohort. Because counts were too low, seventeen rarely observed V segments, including chromosome 9 orphons, were excluded from the earlier analysis of about 500 of the donors. In a later genetic analysis, fewer N-insertions in productive TCRs were reported among donors in an Asian-associated ancestry cluster than the 666-donor mean.

The germline V gene yields SGHRS for CDR1 and YFSETQ for CDR2. The germline V and J ends show losses of 3 bases and 3 bases respectively, and no gene match explains 4 bases of the junction. Inclusive of the bounding cysteine and phenylalanine, the CDR3 is 14 residues long. Only CDR3 DNA remains: 42 bases, in frame from the first base. The cohort was made up of about 610 healthy bone marrow donors. Cohort members were all nominally healthy when sampled, although unrecorded immune exposures were likely present. The donor tested CMV seropositive and was one of the 289 seropositive cohort members. A peripheral blood sample was provided by each donor, and peripheral blood mononuclear cells were used for TCR beta sequencing. Genomic DNA was extracted from the blood cell samples with the Qiagen DNeasy Blood Extraction Kit.

The receptor chain draws on TRBV5-1 and TRBJ2-7, with TRBD1 matching 9 junction bases. The receptor was derived from a middle-aged man in good health and CMV-seropositive. The sample consisted of PBMCs. The nucleotide sequence is given as TGCGCCAGCAGCTGGACAGGGGAACTCTACGAGCAGTACTTC. Translated, it gives CASSWTGELYEQYF.